These 26 T cell receptor beta chains came from one sample sequenced in a study of cytomegalovirus exposure and HLA in healthy donors. The PCR used 60 Vbeta and 13 Jbeta primers. TCRdb's copy holds only in-frame clones and misses some; the assay was immunoSEQ multiplex PCR. The data show about 160,000 clones, under 80% seen once. The specimen sequenced was PBMCs. These receptors came from a female donor in good health and CMV-seronegative.

The gene calls are TRBV5-8 and TRBJ2-7; tentatively, D is TRBD2 (5 bases). V was trimmed by 0 bases and J by 9 bases, leaving 7 bases between them. CDR1 is SGHTS and CDR2 is YDEGEE in the germline V gene. This CDR3 contains 11 residues. In DNA form, the CDR3 reads TGTGCCAGCAGCTTGGGCAGCGGGCAGTACTTC. This encodes CASSLGSGQYF.

V is TRBV5-4 and J is TRBJ1-6; D is unresolved. V was pared by 0 bases and J by 7 bases, with 8 bases between. Germline CDR1 reads SGHNT; CDR2 reads YYREEE (reference sequence). CDR3 size: 14 residues. DNA for the CDR3: TGTGCCAGCAGCTTGGGGTTCGGGAATTCACCCCTCCACTTT. It codes for CASSLGFGNSPLHF.

The CDR3 loop reads CASSIRGGITEAFF. DNA for the CDR3: TGTGCCAGTAGTATACGAGGGGGAATCACTGAAGCTTTCTTT. J is TRBJ1-1 and V is TRBV19; weak D call: TRBD1 (6 bases). This CDR3 comprises 14 residues. The ends were cut back, 2 bases at V and 4 bases at J, with 11 bases in the middle. From germline, CDR1 is LNHDA and CDR2 SQIVND (reference sequence).

The CDR3 sequence is CASSRVGPTTGELFF. The CDR3 nucleotides read TGTGCCAGCAGTCGGGTGGGTCCGACCACCGGGGAGCTGTTTTTT. The rearrangement uses TRBV6-1 and TRBJ2-2; D gene ambiguous. Germline V gives CDR1 MNHNS, CDR2 SASEGT. This CDR3 is 15 amino acids long. The ends were cut back, 5 bases at V and 4 bases at J, with 14 bases in the middle.

The J gene is TRBJ1-1, the V gene TRBV7-2; 7 bases align to TRBD1. The germline V gene encodes CDR1 SGHTA and CDR2 FQGNSA. This CDR3 region has 15 residues. With V trimmed by 1 base and J by 4 bases, 6 bases remained unmatched. The CDR3 loop reads CASSLEGASVTEAFF. CDR3 DNA sequence: TGTGCCAGCAGCTTAGAGGGGGCTAGCGTCACTGAAGCTTTCTTT.

The J gene is TRBJ2-1, the V gene TRBV20-1; D possibly corresponds to TRBD2 (5 bases). This CDR3 comprises 11 residues. V lost 6 bases and J lost 9, with 12 bases in between. Germline CDR1 is DFQATT and CDR2 is SNEGSKA (reference sequence). The DNA for the CDR3 is TGCAGTGCCGCCTCTCGGGGTGAGCAGTTCTTC. Translated, it gives CSAASRGEQFF.

The chain recombines TRBV6-5 with TRBJ1-6; D remains unclear. The CDR3 loop spans 13 amino acids. Germline V gene sequence: CDR1 MNHEY, CDR2 SVGAGI. V lost 8 bases to trimming and J lost 4 bases, with 9 bases between them. The CDR3 DNA sequence: TGTGCCAGCCGCCGAGGGTATAATTCACCCCTCCACTTT. Its translation is CASRRGYNSPLHF.

This rearrangement joins TRBV11-2 to TRBJ1-2, with D possibly being TRBD1 (6 bases). V lost 1 base, J lost 5 bases, and 11 bases lay in between. The CDR3 is 14 residues long. Germline loops: CDR1 SGHAT, CDR2 FQNNGV. CDR3 DNA sequence: TGTGCCAGCAGCTTAGCGGGGGGCGGATATGGCTACACCTTC. This gives the protein CASSLAGGGYGYTF.

The chain is built from TRBV29-1 and TRBJ2-6, with a possible D match to TRBD2 (5 bases). Germline V lookup: CDR1 SQVTM, CDR2 ANQGSEA. Trimming took off 6 bases at V and 4 bases at J, with 10 bases between the two ends. This CDR3 has 13 amino acids. Written as DNA, the CDR3 is TGCAGCGTCTACACGGGAGGGGCCAACGTCCTGACTTTC. Residues: CSVYTGGANVLTF.

The chain carries TRBV6-5 and TRBJ2-2, with 9 nucleotides matching TRBD1. This CDR3 comprises 15 residues. From germline, CDR1 is MNHEY and CDR2 SVGAGI. J lost 6 bases, V lost 6 bases, and 8 bases had no gene match. The CDR3 coding sequence is TGTGCCAGCAGGGGGACAGGGAGTAGCGCCGGGGAGCTGTTTTTT. It translates to CASRGTGSSAGELFF.

This clone was found a few times. The V gene is TRBV18, the J gene TRBJ1-5, with 8 positions matching TRBD1. V dropped 2 bases and J dropped 5; count of bases not matched to a gene: 8. This CDR3 is built from 16 residues. Per germline, CDR1 KGHSH and CDR2 LQKENI. The DNA of the CDR3 is TGTGCCAGCTCACCAATCGACAGGGGTGGCGATCAGCCCCAGCATTTT. Protein product: CASSPIDRGGDQPQHF.

The chain combines TRBV5-5 with TRBJ1-2; TRBD1 matches at 7 bases. The CDR3 totals 14 residues. The germline gives CDR1 SGHKS, CDR2 YYEKEE (reference sequence). Germline trimming cut 4 bases from V and 8 bases from J; bases unmatched to any gene: 11. The CDR3 sequence: CASSRELQGSGYTF. The CDR3 region has the DNA TGTGCCAGCAGCCGGGAACTACAGGGGTCGGGCTACACCTTC.

The rearrangement links TRBV30 to TRBJ1-2; no clear D gene. The CDR3 has 14 amino acids. Germline V gene data show CDR1 as GTSNPN and CDR2 as SVGIG (reference sequence). Trimming stripped 6 bases from V and 4 bases from J, with 18 bases between. CDR3 in amino acids: CACPSRGFGYGYTF. CDR3 nucleotide sequence: TGTGCCTGCCCCTCCCGGGGATTCGGCTATGGCTACACCTTC.

The V and J genes are TRBV5-1 and TRBJ1-4; weak D call: TRBD1 (6 bases). The CDR3 consists of 15 residues. V lost 0 bases and J lost 8, with 14 bases in between. CDR1 and CDR2 (germline): SGHRS, YFSETQ. CDR3 DNA: TGCGCCAGCAGCTTGGAAGGGGGACTATACGAAAAACTGTTTTTT. Protein sequence: CASSLEGGLYEKLFF. The full variable domain, rest sourced from reference TRBV5-1 and TRBJ1-4, is KAGVTQTPRYLIKTRGQQVTLSCSPISGHRSVSWYQQTPGQGLQFLFEYFSETQRNKGNFPGRFSGRQFSNSRSEMNVSTLELGDSALYLCASSLEGGLYEKLFFGSGTQLSVL.

A remark on this clone: Other nucleotide sequences from this sample produce the same CDR3. CDR3 nucleotide sequence: TGCGCCAGCAGCTTGGTAGCGGCAACCTACGAGCAGTACTTC. Its translation is CASSLVAATYEQYF. The chain couples TRBV5-1 to TRBJ2-7, with a tentative D call TRBD2 (6 bases). Trimming took off 0 bases at V and 2 bases at J, with 9 bases between the two ends. Germline lookup yields CDR1 SGHRS and CDR2 YFSETQ. CDR3 length: 14 amino acids.

This chain connects TRBV19 to TRBJ1-5; D is ambiguous. The germline V gene has CDR1 LNHDA and CDR2 SQIVND (reference sequence). The CDR3 sequence is 14 residues long. The V gene lost 0 bases and the J gene lost 9 bases, with 12 bases spanning the gap. CDR3: CASSIDAGGWPQHF. CDR3 sequence (DNA): TGTGCCAGTAGTATAGACGCGGGCGGGTGGCCCCAGCATTTT.

The rearrangement joins TRBV6-1 to TRBJ2-1, with 8 bases identical to TRBD1. Germline values: CDR1 MNHNS, CDR2 SASEGT. The V gene end was trimmed by 7 bases and the J gene end by 9 bases; junction bases not matched to a gene: 8. The CDR3 is 13 amino acids. DNA of the CDR3: TGTGCCAGCATTCGGACAGGGAGAGGTGAGCAGTTCTTC. This codes for CASIRTGRGEQFF.

On this clone itself: A read error may produce the germline difference seen at one junction end. This chain links TRBV18 with TRBJ2-1; D is perhaps TRBD2 (7 bases). Germline V gene data show CDR1 as KGHSH and CDR2 as LQKENI. This CDR3 contains 13 residues. Written as DNA, the CDR3 is TGTGCCAGCTCACCGCTCGAGGGGGAGGGCCTTATCTTC. Translation gives CASSPLEGEGLIF.

This clone showed up just a few times. The chain has TRBV5-5 and TRBJ1-5; D remains ambiguous. The CDR3 totals 14 residues. V shed 0 bases and J shed 6 bases, with 10 bases lying between them. CDR1 SGHKS and CDR2 YYEKEE come from the germline V gene (reference sequence). The CDR3 loop is CASSLVGAGQPQHF. CDR3 coding DNA: TGTGCCAGCAGCTTGGTGGGAGCAGGTCAGCCCCAGCATTTT.

The V call is TRBV25-1, the J call TRBJ2-7, with 9 bases lining up with TRBD2. This CDR3 has 12 residues. Germline V gene lookup returns CDR1 MGHDK and CDR2 SYGVNS. CDR3 sequence reads: CASRISGTSSGV. The CDR3 nucleotides are TGTGCCAGCAGGATCTCGGGGACTAGCTCCGGAGTC.

A remark on this clone: A read error may account for a junction end that differs from germline. Here the CDR3 reads CASSSRKKDTEAFF. The DNA for the CDR3 is TGTGCCAGCAGCTCCCGGAAGAAGGACACCGAAGCTTTCTTT. The genes are TRBV7-8 and TRBJ1-1; D is possibly TRBD1 (5 bases). Germline V gives CDR1 SGHVS, CDR2 FQNEAQ. The CDR3 runs 14 residues.

The genes are TRBV7-9 and TRBJ2-3; 10 bases fit TRBD2. V shed 4 bases and J 0 bases; nucleotides not matched to a gene: 13. This CDR3 comprises 19 residues. From germline, CDR1 is SEHNR and CDR2 FQNEAQ (reference sequence). The CDR3 is CASSSRVAGGSYSTDTQYF. The CDR3 coding sequence is TGTGCCAGCAGCTCCCGGGTAGCGGGGGGATCGTATAGCACAGATACGCAGTATTTT.

This rearrangement joins TRBV4-2 to TRBJ2-3, with D perhaps TRBD2 (7 bases). The CDR3 covers 15 residues. CDR1 is LGHNA, CDR2 YNFKEQ, per germline. The ends were cut back, 0 bases at V and 8 bases at J, with 15 bases in the middle. The CDR3 DNA is TGTGCCAGCAGCCAAGATGGGCGGGGGCCTATTACGCAGTATTTT. Translated, it gives CASSQDGRGPITQYF.

The V gene is TRBV9, the J gene TRBJ1-2, with TRBD1 identical over 8 bases. After removal of 2 bases from V and 1 base from J, the junction contained 10 bases not matched to a gene. The CDR3 has 17 residues. Germline CDR1 and CDR2: SGDLS and YYNGEE. The CDR3 sequence: CASSVRQGRNFNYGYTF. CDR3 nucleotide sequence: TGTGCCAGCAGCGTCCGACAGGGGAGAAATTTTAACTATGGCTACACCTTC.

The rearrangement links TRBV14 to TRBJ2-5; D is undetermined. This CDR3 spans 12 amino acids. Germline assignment: CDR1 SGHDN and CDR2 FVKESK. Trimming removed 3 bases from V and 4 bases from J, with 6 bases in between. The CDR3 region has the DNA TGTGCCAGCAGCCACGGTTCAGAGACCCAGTACTTC. It encodes CASSHGSETQYF.

The rearrangement links TRBV19 to TRBJ2-5, with a weak D call TRBD2 (6 bases). CDR1 LNHDA and CDR2 SQIVND come from the germline V gene (reference sequence). V was clipped by 5 bases and J by 7 bases, with 11 bases between them. The CDR3 extends over 12 amino acids. The CDR3 nucleotides read TGTGCCAGTAGTTCGGGGGTCGGGACCCAGTACTTC. Translating it yields CASSSGVGTQYF.